This T cell receptor beta chain is drawn from a study of CD8+ T cells in alopecia areata. Findings and caveats of the study: Many expanded lesional clones persisted in scalp and blood during tofacitinib treatment. Scalp lesions, especially in alopecia totalis/universalis, had higher clonality than normal scalp. Expanded CD8+ clones among the top 100, and scalp clonality, were significantly decreased by tofacitinib.

V gave up 3 bases and J gave up 6 bases, with 12 bases separating them. Germline CDR1 SGDLS, CDR2 YYNGEE. This CDR3 contains 14 residues. Treatment denoted: oral pan-JAK inhibitor, 5-10 mg twice daily. This clone was seen only a few times. Antigen: not known. It was cDNA, reverse transcribed from extracted RNA, that served as the sequencing template. Assay used: immunoSEQ multiplex PCR; TCRdb lists only in-frame clones, some missing. The repertoire holds 180,000 or so clones, with approximately 50% as singletons. The sample here was CD8+ T cells sorted from blood, taken around week 54, from a patient treated with tofacitinib. This chain links TRBV9 with TRBJ2-2; no firm D call. The TCR was taken from a human donor with alopecia areata. The CDR3 sequence: CASSARSGAGELFF. CDR3 in DNA: TGTGCCAGCAGCGCACGCTCGGGCGCCGGGGAGCTGTTTTTT. The full variable domain, in which reference TRBV9 and TRBJ2-2 provide the parts outside the CDR3, is DSGVTQTPKHLITATGQRVTLRCSPRSGDLSVYWYQQSLDQGLQFLIQYYNGEERAKGNILERFSAQQFPDLHSELNLSSLELGDSALYFCASSARSGAGELFFGEGSRLTVL.